A selection of T cell receptor beta chains follows, all from one sample in a study of shared clonotypes between healthy human individuals. The method was immunoSEQ multiplex PCR; TCRdb's version includes in-frame clones alone and lacks a portion of them. Counted here are millions of clones, about 93% occurring once; the ten biggest clones make up around 1.7%. Sequencing was done on a sample of naive CD8+ T cells from PBMCs. The source is a man in his late teens or twenties in good health. Some clones in this sample may be carry-over from other donors' samples. Each CDR3 is given with its conserved first and last residue. D genes are given only for firm matches. Size is stated for part of the rows, as once, few or many counts, or as a class when the clone is expanded.

v_call,clone_size,j_call,d_call,cdr3_nt,cdr3_aa
TRBV27,-,TRBJ2-1,TRBD2,TGTGCCAGCAGCCCTGGGACTAGGGGGAATGAGCAGTTCTTC,CASSPGTRGNEQFF
TRBV2,-,TRBJ1-3,-,TGTGCCAGCAGTGGAGAGAATCCTGGAAACACCATATATTTT,CASSGENPGNTIYF
TRBV4-2,-,TRBJ2-7,-,TGTGCCAGCAGCCAAGAACTAGGTGGCGAATCCTACGAGCAGTACTTC,CASSQELGGESYEQYF
TRBV30,few,TRBJ1-1,-,TGTGCCTGGACGAGGGGGGCCATGAACACTGAAGCTTTCTTT,CAWTRGAMNTEAFF
TRBV7-3,-,TRBJ2-1,TRBD2,TGTGCCAGCAGCTCCTTAGCGGGGGTTTACAATGAGCAGTTCTTC,CASSSLAGVYNEQFF
TRBV19,once,TRBJ1-1,-,TGTGCCAGTAGTATTTCAGGCCGCACTGAAGCTTTCTTT,CASSISGRTEAFF
TRBV28,-,TRBJ2-7,TRBD1,TGTGCCAGCAGTTCGGGACAGGGGCACGAGCAGTACTTC,CASSSGQGHEQYF
TRBV28,-,TRBJ2-2,TRBD1,TGTGCCAGCAGTTCCGAGGACAGGGAAGGCGGGGAGCTGTTTTTT,CASSSEDREGGELFF
TRBV20-1,-,TRBJ2-7,-,TGCAGTGCTCTTCCGGGCTACGAGCAGTACTTC,CSALPGYEQYF
TRBV5-6,-,TRBJ2-7,-,TGTGCCAGTACCTCTATAGGGGAGACCTACGAGCAGTACTTC,CASTSIGETYEQYF
TRBV6-5,-,TRBJ2-7,-,TGTGCCAGCAGTTACTTCTCTGAGCAGTACTTC,CASSYFSEQYF
TRBV27,-,TRBJ1-4,TRBD1,TGTGCCAGCAGCCCGAGACAGGGAGGGACTAATGAAAAACTGTTTTTT,CASSPRQGGTNEKLFF
TRBV4-3,-,TRBJ1-2,-,TGCGCCAGCAGCCGTACACTCCGGACAGTCCCCGGTGGCTACACCTTC,CASSRTLRTVPGGYTF
TRBV27,once,TRBJ2-7,-,TGTGCCAGCAGTTTATCGCTCGGGGCGACCTCCTACGAGCAGTACTTC,CASSLSLGATSYEQYF
TRBV11-2,-,TRBJ2-1,-,TGTGCCAGCAGCTTAGTGGGGGGACTCGACAATGAGCAGTTCTTC,CASSLVGGLDNEQFF
TRBV30,-,TRBJ1-1,-,TGTGCCTGGGACAGAAACACTGAAGCTTTCTTT,CAWDRNTEAFF
TRBV7-9,-,TRBJ1-3,-,TGTGCCAGCAGCTTATATCCTGGAAACACCATATATTTT,CASSLYPGNTIYF
TRBV28,-,TRBJ2-2,TRBD1,TGTGCCAGCACTCCTTGGAAGGGGGCTGGTGGCGGGGAGCTGTTTTTT,CASTPWKGAGGGELFF
TRBV7-8,-,TRBJ2-7,-,TGTGCCAGCAGTCCCGCGAGGGAGGTGGACGAGCAGTACTTC,CASSPAREVDEQYF
TRBV28,-,TRBJ2-1,TRBD2,TGTGCCAGCAGTTTAGGCGGGGGGGATGAGCAGTTCTTC,CASSLGGGDEQFF
TRBV9,-,TRBJ2-2,-,TGTGCCAGCAGCGCTGGCGGGGAGCTGTTTTTT,CASSAGGELFF
TRBV21-1,-,TRBJ1-2,-,TGTGCCAGCAGCAAAAAACAGGGACCCCAAGCAGGGGCTAACTATGGCTACACCTTC,CASSKKQGPQAGANYGYTF
TRBV10-3,-,TRBJ1-1,-,TGTGCCATCAGGAGCGGGTTTTCAGGGACTGAAGCTTTCTTT,CAIRSGFSGTEAFF
TRBV19,once,TRBJ2-7,-,TGTGCCAGTAGTCACTTTAACGTCCTCCGGGGGAGCTACGAGCAGTACTTC,CASSHFNVLRGSYEQYF
TRBV7-9,-,TRBJ2-7,TRBD1,TGTGCCAGCAGCGTCTCAGGGGGCGCTGCCTACGAGCAGTACTTC,CASSVSGGAAYEQYF
TRBV5-1,-,TRBJ2-1,TRBD1,TGCGCCAGCAGCTTAGAAGGGGGCTTATATGAGCAGTTCTTC,CASSLEGGLYEQFF
TRBV5-1,-,TRBJ2-2,-,TGCGCCAGCAGCCCGCCCTATGTGGATGGGCACACCGGGGAGCTGTTTTTT,CASSPPYVDGHTGELFF
TRBV7-6,-,TRBJ2-5,-,TGTGCCAGCAGCTCTCCTTTTGGGGAATTGGAGACCCAGTACTTC,CASSSPFGELETQYF